This T cell receptor (beta chain) was identified during a study of T-cell reconstitution after alpha-beta-depleted transplantation in children. Preparation of the TCRbeta library involved a method that used unique molecular identifiers. Using its own MiXCR run on the PCR reads, TCRdb lists one record per CDR3 protein. Of 250,000 to 300,000 distinct CDR3 sequences listed, 9.9% are singletons. Germline V gene sequence: CDR1 SEHNR, CDR2 FQNEAQ (reference sequence). The CDR3 is 15 residues long. The trim removed 4 bases at V and 2 bases at J, leaving 7 bases unmatched. This specimen was PBMCs from the stem cell graft donor, taken from the stem cell graft. The sequence came from a human donor who donated a stem cell graft to a child with SCID. The chain recombines TRBV7-9 with TRBJ2-5, with 7 bases that match TRBD1. DNA of the CDR3: TGTGCCAGCAGCTCCGCTCCGGGACAGCAAGAGACCCAGTACTTC. Protein sequence: CASSSAPGQQETQYF.